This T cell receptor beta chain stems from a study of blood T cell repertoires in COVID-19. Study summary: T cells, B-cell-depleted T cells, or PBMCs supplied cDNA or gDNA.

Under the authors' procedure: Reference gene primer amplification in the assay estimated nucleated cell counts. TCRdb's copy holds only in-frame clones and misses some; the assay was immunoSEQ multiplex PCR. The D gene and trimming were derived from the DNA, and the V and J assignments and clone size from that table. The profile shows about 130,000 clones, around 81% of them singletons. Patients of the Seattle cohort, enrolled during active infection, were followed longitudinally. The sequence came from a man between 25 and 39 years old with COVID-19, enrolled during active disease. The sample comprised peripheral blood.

The DNA for the CDR3 is TGTGCCAGCAGCCTAAGCGGGGGGGCTGACAACGAGCAGTACTTC. It specifies CASSLSGGADNEQYF. The rearrangement uses TRBV9 and TRBJ2-7, with 10 bases that match TRBD2. The CDR3 totals 15 residues. Trimming at V came to 4 bases and at J to 5 bases, leaving 9 bases not matched to a gene. The germline CDR1 and CDR2 sequences are SGDLS and YYNGEE.